This T cell receptor (beta chain) appears in the sequencing data of a study of Tregs in tolerant kidney transplant recipients. Related graft donors supplied nonmyeloablative bone marrow transplants, and mixed chimerism was transient. The CDR3 totals 17 residues. Trimming cost V 1 base and J 5 bases; bases outside gene matches: 8. Germline CDR1 is MGHRA and CDR2 is YSYEKL. Sequenced by immunoSEQ multiplex PCR; TCRdb stores in-frame clones only, minus some. The table has roughly 64,000 clones, 80% to 90% seen once; the top ten hold roughly 4%. Sequencing used CD4+ T cells from blood (PBMCs), obtained 6 months after the transplant. This chain uses TRBV4-1 with TRBJ2-3; 11 nucleotides match TRBD2. The TCR originated in a human patient who received a combined kidney and bone marrow transplant. Some T cells could come from the graft donor. In DNA, the CDR3 is TGCGCCAGCAGCCAAGGGGTAGCGGGGGGGCCGGGAGATACGCAGTATTTT. It yields the protein CASSQGVAGGPGDTQYF.